The clone carrying this T cell receptor beta chain was counted many times. The target antigen is unknown. The source of the sample is a study of identical twins. Donors were all healthy Caucasians. TCRdb reprocessed the 5' RACE reads with MiXCR, giving one entry per CDR3 protein. This table holds about 890,000 distinct CDR3 sequences, 10% to 15% found once. General study points: Model-predicted out-of-frame TCR alpha sharing fell below observed values in monozygotic twins.

The sample was also linked to a second study, of yellow fever vaccine responses in identical twins.

This sequence originates from a woman aged 18-29 years in good health. The sequenced material came from PBMCs.

The CDR3 sequence is CASSHQTWDPLYEQYF. CDR3 sequence (DNA): TGTGCCAGCAGTCACCAGACCTGGGACCCTCTCTACGAGCAGTACTTC. The genes are TRBV12-3 or TRBV12-4 and TRBJ2-7; the D gene could be TRBD1 or TRBD2 (5 bases each). Trimming took 5 bases from V and 3 from J, leaving 20 bases between them. The CDR3 has 16 residues.